Each of the 22 T cell receptor beta chains below was sequenced from the same sample in a study of T cell responses to AZD1222 COVID-19 vaccine. TCRdb's copy holds only in-frame clones and misses some; the assay was immunoSEQ multiplex PCR. The sample carries around 100,000 clones, approximately 89% recorded once. The sample in question was peripheral blood, obtained 28 days after the second AZD1222 dose. The receptors shown here come from an adult who received the AZD1222 COVID-19 vaccine.

The chain links TRBV9 to TRBJ1-6; tentatively, D is TRBD1 (5 bases). The CDR3 sequence is 15 residues long. Per germline, CDR1 SGDLS and CDR2 YYNGEE. With 0 bases removed from V and 5 bases from J, the gap between germline ends came to 9 bases. CDR3 residues: CASSVGVGDNSPLHF. Here the CDR3 DNA reads TGTGCCAGCAGCGTAGGGGTGGGGGATAATTCACCCCTCCACTTT.

The rearrangement links TRBV28 to TRBJ2-6; D ambiguous. The ends were cut back, 9 bases at V and 0 bases at J, with 9 bases in the middle. Germline-derived CDR1 and CDR2 are MDHEN and SYDVKM. The CDR3 spans 14 residues. This CDR3 reads CASKLDSGANVLTF. CDR3 sequence (DNA): TGTGCCAGTAAGCTCGACTCTGGGGCCAACGTCCTGACTTTC.

This chain joins TRBV4-3 and TRBJ1-4, with D unclear. CDR3 length equals 13 residues. Deletions cut 0 bases from V and 4 bases from J, with 3 bases between. Germline V lookup: CDR1 LGHNA, CDR2 YSLEER. The CDR3 sequence is CASSQESNEKLFF. The CDR3 DNA sequence: TGCGCCAGCAGCCAAGAGAGTAATGAAAAACTGTTTTTT.

The gene calls are TRBV9 and TRBJ1-3; D not certain. Trimming removed 4 bases from V and 0 bases from J, with 11 bases in between. The CDR3 runs 15 residues. Germline lookup yields CDR1 SGDLS and CDR2 YYNGEE. Here the CDR3 reads CASSPGGTSGNTIYF. CDR3 nucleotides: TGTGCCAGCAGCCCGGGTGGCACCTCTGGAAACACCATATATTTT.

The chain has TRBV4-3 and TRBJ1-4; the D is unclear. With 0 bases removed from V and 7 bases from J, the gap between germline ends came to 12 bases. CDR3 length equals 15 residues. Germline-derived CDR1 and CDR2 are LGHNA and YSLEER. Written as DNA, the CDR3 is TGCGCCAGCAGCCAAGATACAATCCCTACTGAAAAACTGTTTTTT. Amino acids: CASSQDTIPTEKLFF.

This clone appeared once. V and J are TRBV28 and TRBJ1-3; 7 bases agree with TRBD1. Germline V gene lookup returns CDR1 MDHEN and CDR2 SYDVKM. V shed 5 bases and J 2 bases; nucleotides not matched to a gene: 9. CDR3 length equals 16 residues. The CDR3: CASSRRQGVAGNTIYF. The CDR3 DNA is TGTGCCAGCAGTAGGAGACAGGGTGTAGCTGGAAACACCATATATTTT.

This clone was detected once. V usage is TRBV24-1 and J usage is TRBJ1-2, with a possible D match to TRBD1 (5 bases). Germline CDR1 reads KGHDR; CDR2 reads SFDVKD. The CDR3 has 12 residues. V lost 4 bases to trimming and J lost 10 bases, with 12 bases between them. In DNA, the CDR3 is TGTGCCACCAGTGACCGGGACCGGAACTACACCTTC. Translation gives CATSDRDRNYTF.

V usage is TRBV24-1 and J usage is TRBJ1-5, with 10 positions matching TRBD1. Trimming took 9 bases from V and 4 from J; bases not matched to a gene: 8. The germline V gene encodes CDR1 KGHDR and CDR2 SFDVKD. This CDR3 contains 15 residues. CDR3 sequence: CATGTGENRNQPQHF. The DNA of the CDR3 is TGTGCCACCGGGACAGGGGAAAACAGGAATCAGCCCCAGCATTTT.

The chain carries TRBV5-5 and TRBJ1-2; D is unresolved. This CDR3 has 15 residues. Germline V lookup: CDR1 SGHKS, CDR2 YYEKEE (reference sequence). Deletions cut 0 bases from V and 6 bases from J, with 15 bases between. CDR3 in DNA: TGTGCCAGCAGCTTGGAAACGCGGGGATCTAATGGCTACACCTTC. Its translation is CASSLETRGSNGYTF.

The chain uses TRBV6-5 and TRBJ1-1; D gene ambiguous. CDR3 length: 13 residues. Trimming shortened V by 7 bases and J by 0 bases, and 9 bases separated the two germline ends. Looked up from germline, CDR1 is MNHEY and CDR2 is SVGAGI. For the CDR3, the DNA is TGTGCCAGCACGTCAGCGATGAACACTGAAGCTTTCTTT. Protein sequence: CASTSAMNTEAFF.

The J gene is TRBJ1-6, the V gene TRBV2; a weak D match, TRBD1 (5 bases). V was clipped by 4 bases and J by 2 bases, with 24 bases between them. The CDR3 loop spans 20 amino acids. In germline, CDR1 is SNHLY, CDR2 FYNNEI. This CDR3 reads CASSAPRDDSRIPYNSPLHF. DNA for the CDR3: TGTGCCAGCAGTGCCCCCAGAGACGACAGTCGAATTCCCTATAATTCACCCCTCCACTTT. The full variable domain, its missing parts supplied by reference TRBV2 and TRBJ1-6, is EPEVTQTPSHQVTQMGQEVILRCVPISNHLYFYWYRQILGQKVEFLVSFYNNEISEKSEIFDDQFSVERPDGSNFTLKIRSTKLEDSAMYFCASSAPRDDSRIPYNSPLHFGNGTRLTVT.

This rearrangement joins TRBV5-1 to TRBJ2-3; a possible D gene is TRBD2 (6 bases). Germline values: CDR1 SGHRS, CDR2 YFSETQ. V was clipped by 4 bases and J by 5 bases, with 17 bases between them. CDR3 length: 15 residues. CDR3 sequence reads: CASSHDSAGIDTQYF. The CDR3 coding sequence is TGCGCCAGCAGCCACGATTCTGCGGGGATAGATACGCAGTATTTT.

This clone occurred once. The chain is built from TRBV28 and TRBJ1-2; 7 bases line up with TRBD1. The CDR3 extends over 13 amino acids. The V gene end was trimmed by 3 bases and the J gene end by 4 bases; junction bases not matched to a gene: 2. Germline-derived CDR1 and CDR2 are MDHEN and SYDVKM. CDR3: CASSFRDSYGYTF. The CDR3 region has the DNA TGTGCCAGCAGTTTTAGGGACAGCTATGGCTACACCTTC.

The J gene is TRBJ2-1, the V gene TRBV9; TRBD1 matches 7 bases. Germline V gene data show CDR1 as SGDLS and CDR2 as YYNGEE. After removal of 3 bases from V and 8 bases from J, the junction contained 5 bases not matched to a gene. The CDR3 has 13 amino acids. The CDR3 DNA sequence: TGTGCCAGCAGCGAGGGGGCCGAGGATGAGCAGTTCTTC. It is translated as CASSEGAEDEQFF.

V gene TRBV6-5 combines with J gene TRBJ2-5, with D possibly matching TRBD1 (5 bases). The CDR3 extends over 14 amino acids. V lost 0 bases, J lost 7 bases, and 12 bases lay in between. Per the germline V gene, CDR1 is MNHEY and CDR2 is SVGAGI. The CDR3 sequence: CASSYSAVQGTQYF. CDR3 coding DNA: TGTGCCAGCAGTTACTCAGCAGTTCAGGGGACCCAGTACTTC.

This clone was seen a few times. The chain joins TRBV11-2 to TRBJ2-7; D unclear. CDR1 and CDR2 from the germline V gene are SGHAT and FQNNGV. This CDR3 comprises 12 residues. V gave up 1 base and J gave up 9 bases, with 10 bases separating them. The chain's CDR3 is CASSLASRGQYF. The CDR3 coding sequence is TGTGCCAGCAGCTTAGCCAGTCGAGGGCAGTACTTC.

The V gene is TRBV18, the J gene TRBJ2-5; D uncertain. This CDR3 has 12 amino acids. Germline V gene data show CDR1 as KGHSH and CDR2 as LQKENI. Between the trimmed V and J ends, which lost 5 bases and 1 base, there was a span of 5 bases. The CDR3 DNA follows: TGTGCCAGCTCAACGTCCCAAGAGACCCAGTACTTC. This gives the protein CASSTSQETQYF.

The V call is TRBV4-3, the J call TRBJ2-3; perhaps TRBD1 as D (6 bases). V was clipped by 4 bases and J by 5 bases, with 13 bases between them. CDR1 is LGHNA and CDR2 is YSLEER in the germline V gene. The CDR3 is 14 residues long. In nucleotides, the CDR3 is TGCGCCAGCAGCCTAGTTCAGGGGAGAGATACGCAGTATTTT. Amino acid sequence: CASSLVQGRDTQYF.

This rearrangement joins TRBV21-1 to TRBJ2-6; the table's D call TRBD1 went unverified against the DNA. TRBV21-1 is a listed pseudogene. This CDR3 has 19 residues. CDR3 DNA sequence: TGTGCCAGCAGCAAAGAAGTAGTTGAGGGGGCAGACGGGGCCAACGTCCTGACTTTC. Its translation: CASSKEVVEGADGANVLTF.

The V call is TRBV9, the J call TRBJ2-7; 8 nucleotides line up with TRBD1. The germline V gene encodes CDR1 SGDLS and CDR2 YYNGEE. V dropped 3 bases and J dropped 7; count of bases not matched to a gene: 9. There are 14 residues in the CDR3. In DNA form, the CDR3 reads TGTGCCAGCAGCGGACGGGGACAGGTGGAAGAGCAGTACTTC. Translating it yields CASSGRGQVEEQYF. The full variable domain, with the rest looked up from reference TRBV9 and TRBJ2-7, is DSGVTQTPKHLITATGQRVTLRCSPRSGDLSVYWYQQSLDQGLQFLIQYYNGEERAKGNILERFSAQQFPDLHSELNLSSLELGDSALYFCASSGRGQVEEQYFGPGTRLTVT.

Here the CDR3 DNA reads TGCGCCAGCAGCTTGTTGGCGGGGGTGAACACCGGGGAGCTGTTTTTT. Residues: CASSLLAGVNTGELFF. The chain uses TRBV5-1 and TRBJ2-2; TRBD2 aligns across 7 bases. The length of the CDR3 is 16 residues. In germline, CDR1 is SGHRS, CDR2 YFSETQ. V was pared by 1 base and J by 1 base, with 4 bases of the junction left unmatched.

The table lists this clone with a count of one. The chain carries TRBV28 and TRBJ1-5; tentatively, D is TRBD1 (5 bases). Germline V gene lookup returns CDR1 MDHEN and CDR2 SYDVKM. V was pared by 2 bases and J by 6 bases, with 14 bases between. There are 15 residues in the CDR3. CDR3 region: CASSLAAGLGQPQHF. The CDR3 DNA reads TGTGCCAGCAGTTTAGCGGCAGGGCTAGGTCAGCCCCAGCATTTT.